This T cell receptor beta chain was retrieved from a study of CD8+ T cells in alopecia areata. The overall study: Treated patients swallowed 5 to 10 mg of oral tofacitinib twice daily. Tofacitinib continued for 6 to 18 months and was then withheld for 6 months. Study conclusions and caveats: Alphabeta T cells residing in normal skin are also sequenced in scalp samples.

Details on this clone: What it recognizes is unknown.

Looked up from germline, CDR1 is SQVTM and CDR2 is ANQGSEA. Trimming stripped 8 bases from V and 8 bases from J, with 19 bases between. This CDR3 region has 13 residues. After isolation, RNA underwent reverse transcription to generate cDNA as the sequencing template. Generated by immunoSEQ multiplex PCR, the TCRdb table keeps only in-frame clones and is missing some. The sample carries a few hundred thousand clones, 67% recorded once. The receptor was isolated from a human donor with alopecia areata. The sample here was CD4+ T cells sorted from blood, taken at week 0. The chain couples TRBV29-1 to TRBJ2-1, with D unresolved. CDR3 DNA: TGCAGCATCTCCCTGTCGGCCAACTATGAGCAGTTCTTC. Translated, it gives CSISLSANYEQFF.